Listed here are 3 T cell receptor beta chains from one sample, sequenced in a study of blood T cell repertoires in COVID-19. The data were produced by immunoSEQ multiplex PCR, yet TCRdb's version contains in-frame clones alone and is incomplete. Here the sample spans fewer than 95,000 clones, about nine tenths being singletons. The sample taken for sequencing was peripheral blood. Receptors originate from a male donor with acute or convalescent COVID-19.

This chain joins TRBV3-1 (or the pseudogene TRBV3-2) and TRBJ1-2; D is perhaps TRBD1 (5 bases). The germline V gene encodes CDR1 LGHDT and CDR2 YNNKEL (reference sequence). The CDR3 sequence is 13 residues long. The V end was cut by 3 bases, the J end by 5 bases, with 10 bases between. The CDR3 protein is CASSQETAYGYTF. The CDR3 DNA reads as TGTGCCAGCAGCCAGGAGACAGCATATGGCTACACCTTC.

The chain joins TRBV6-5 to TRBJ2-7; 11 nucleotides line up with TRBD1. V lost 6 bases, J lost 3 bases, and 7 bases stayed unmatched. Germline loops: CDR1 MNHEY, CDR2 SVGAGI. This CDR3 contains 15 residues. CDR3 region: CASRTGTGGRYEQYF. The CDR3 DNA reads TGTGCCAGCAGAACAGGGACAGGGGGGCGCTACGAGCAGTACTTC.

The CDR3 loop reads CASSAGGLVGKLFF. The CDR3 region has the DNA TGTGCCAGCAGTGCAGGGGGCCTCGTGGGAAAACTGTTTTTT. This chain joins TRBV2 and TRBJ1-4; 8 nucleotides line up with TRBD1. This CDR3 spans 14 amino acids. Germline CDR1 SNHLY, CDR2 FYNNEI. The V and J ends lost 4 bases and 10 bases, in that order; junction bases with no gene match: 8.